Below, 10 T cell receptor beta chains from the same sample are listed, as sequenced in a study of control samples from healthy donors and cancer patients. Libraries were prepared by immunoSEQ multiplex PCR; TCRdb keeps only in-frame clonotypes and omits some of them. The data show more than 75,000 clones, with roughly 86% seen just once and 5.5% held by the top ten. Sequenced material: blood. The receptors were sampled from a man between 45 and 60 years old in good health.

V gene TRBV19 combines with J gene TRBJ1-2, with TRBD1 as a possible D gene (5 bases). Germline-derived CDR1 and CDR2 are LNHDA and SQIVND (reference sequence). The CDR3 is made up of 13 amino acids. V gave up 6 bases and J gave up 4 bases, with 12 bases separating them. Written as DNA, the CDR3 is TGTGCCAGTAGCACGACAGAAAGCTATGGCTACACCTTC. The encoded protein is CASSTTESYGYTF.

The CDR3 region has the DNA TGTGCCAGCAGTTACAGCTACAATGAGCAGTTCTTC. It yields the protein CASSYSYNEQFF. The rearrangement uses TRBV25-1 and TRBJ2-1; D remains ambiguous. Trimming pared 5 bases from V and 3 bases from J, leaving 5 bases between. Germline V gene sequence: CDR1 MGHDK, CDR2 SYGVNS. This CDR3 region has 12 residues.

V and J are TRBV24-1 and TRBJ1-1; 8 nucleotides match TRBD1. The CDR3 spans 13 residues. V was clipped by 11 bases and J by 0 bases; unmatched bases: 4. The V gene's germline CDR1 is KGHDR and CDR2 SFDVKD. The CDR3 coding sequence is TGTGCCATCCGACAGGGGATGAACACTGAAGCTTTCTTT. This encodes CAIRQGMNTEAFF.

There are many counts of this clone. The chain carries TRBV27 and TRBJ2-7, with D possibly TRBD2 on 5 matching bases. The CDR3 runs to 14 residues. V shed 4 bases and J shed 6 bases, with 16 bases lying between them. Looked up from germline, CDR1 is MNHEY and CDR2 is SMNVEV (reference sequence). The CDR3 coding sequence is TGTGCCAGCAGTTCCCACCTCGACGGACTCGAGCAGTACTTC. The encoded protein is CASSSHLDGLEQYF.

V gene TRBV9 combines with J gene TRBJ1-2; a possible D gene is TRBD1 (5 bases). Germline CDR1 is SGDLS and CDR2 is YYNGEE. The CDR3 length is 13 residues. V was shortened by 1 base and J by 6 bases, with 10 bases between the two germline ends. This CDR3 is CASSVSGQDGYTF. CDR3 DNA: TGTGCCAGCAGCGTATCAGGGCAGGATGGCTACACCTTC.

CDR3 bases: TGTGCCAGCAGCTTGGTAAGGCGGCCAGACAATGAGCAGTTCTTC. It yields the protein CASSLVRRPDNEQFF. The chain carries TRBV5-6 and TRBJ2-1; D unclear. The CDR3 is 15 amino acids. The germline gives CDR1 SGHDT, CDR2 YYEEEE. The V gene lost 0 bases and the J gene lost 5 bases, with 12 bases spanning the gap.

The chain recombines TRBV4-1 with TRBJ1-5; possible D gene TRBD1, 5 bases. There are 16 residues in the CDR3. Per germline, CDR1 MGHRA and CDR2 YSYEKL. Trimming cost V 0 bases and J 2 bases, with 11 bases left between them. CDR3 sequence (DNA): TGCGCCAGCAGCCAAGAGGGCAGGGTAGGCAATCAGCCCCAGCATTTT. It is translated as CASSQEGRVGNQPQHF.

The chain carries TRBV27 and TRBJ2-1, with TRBD2 matching 14 bases. V gave up 6 bases and J gave up 6 bases; unmatched junction bases: 10. The CDR3 totals 17 residues. Germline V gene data show CDR1 as MNHEY and CDR2 as SMNVEV (reference sequence). In DNA form, the CDR3 reads TGTGCCAGCAGCTCGCAGGGACTAGCGGGGGCGAGCAATGAGCAGTTCTTC. Translation gives CASSSQGLAGASNEQFF.

V and J are TRBV5-1 and TRBJ2-2; D is perhaps TRBD1 (6 bases). The V end was cut by 2 bases, the J end by 1 base, with 12 bases between. CDR3 length: 16 residues. Germline V gene lookup returns CDR1 SGHRS and CDR2 YFSETQ. CDR3: CASSFRGHQNTGELFF. The CDR3 region has the DNA TGCGCCAGCAGCTTCCGGGGACACCAGAACACCGGGGAGCTGTTTTTT.

This clone has a handful of counts. The chain employs TRBV11-3 and TRBJ2-6; 7 bases fit TRBD1. Looked up from germline, CDR1 is SGHNT and CDR2 is YENEEA. The CDR3 extends over 17 amino acids. V lost 5 bases to trimming and J lost 0 bases; unmatched junction nucleotides: 7. CDR3 region: CASSVTGSSSGANVLTF. The CDR3, as DNA: TGTGCCAGCAGCGTGACAGGGTCTAGCTCTGGGGCCAACGTCCTGACTTTC. Full variable domain (outside the CDR3, taken from reference TRBV11-3 and TRBJ2-6): EAGVVQSPRYKIIEKKQPVAFWCNPISGHNTLYWYLQNLGQGPELLIRYENEEAVDDSQLPKDRFSAERLKGVDSTLKIQPAELGDSAVYLCASSVTGSSSGANVLTFGAGSRLTVL.